This TCR beta chain originates from a study of vaccination and CD4 T cells after COVID-19. About the research overall: Stimulation used overlapping spike peptides from SARS-CoV-2, HCoV-NL63, HCoV-OC43 and HCoV-229E.

Oncomine TCR Beta short-read sequencing was applied to DNA from cultured CD4+ T cells. TCRdb independently ran MiXCR on the PCR reads; one entry per CDR3 protein. The data hold about 7,100 distinct CDR3 sequences, with around 46% observed a single time. As for treatment: roughly 11-day PBMC culture with coronavirus spike peptide pools or control peptides (ViraFEST assay). One should note that the unexposed donor's CD4+ T cells were collected before the COVID-19 pandemic (2011-2018). The ViraFEST method relied on peptide pools to expand antigen-specific T cells, followed by TCR sequencing. The CDR3 has 15 residues. Trimming took off 8 bases at V and 5 bases at J, with 16 bases between the two ends. Germline loops: CDR1 MDHEN, CDR2 SYDVKM. Comment on this clonotype: Its antigen is unknown.

V usage is TRBV28 and J usage is TRBJ1-6; a possible D gene is TRBD1 (5 bases). This clonotype was sampled from a human donor in good health. The specimen was CD4+ T cells from blood, cultured in vitro. CDR3 nucleotides: TGTGCCAGCGGCAACTCGGGGACGGATAATTCACCCCTCCACTTT. It codes for CASGNSGTDNSPLHF.